The rows below give T cell receptor beta chains drawn from one sample of a study of blood T cell repertoires in COVID-19. Data came from immunoSEQ multiplex PCR; TCRdb stores just in-frame clones and leaves some out. In the table there are about 430,000 clones, approximately 90% of which are singletons. The specimen was PBMCs or T cells enriched from blood (not recorded which). Receptor source: a woman aged 30 to 39 with acute COVID-19. Both conserved end residues are part of each CDR3. The order of the fields is D gene, CDR3 length, V gene, J gene, CDR3 protein. A D gene is named only where the DNA matches it firmly.

TRBD1,16,TRBV5-1,TRBJ1-4,CASSQGQGALGEKLFF
TRBD1,13,TRBV5-1,TRBJ2-5,CASRLGQQETQYF
-,15,TRBV4-1,TRBJ1-2,CASSQGMAGAWSYTF
-,15,TRBV7-7,TRBJ2-3,CASSPGLLSTDTQYF
TRBD2,14,TRBV10-2,TRBJ2-1,CASSKSGVLSEQFF
-,17,TRBV12-2,TRBJ1-1,CASRRGTGEEKNTEAFF
TRBD1,17,TRBV4-1,TRBJ1-3,CASSPRDRVLSGNTIYF
-,13,TRBV7-2,TRBJ2-2,CASSFPGVGELFF
-,15,TRBV9,TRBJ1-3,CASSLGGASGNTIYF
-,12,TRBV10-2,TRBJ2-3,CASIAESDTQYF
-,16,TRBV10-3,TRBJ2-3,CAISESRGGPLDTQYF
TRBD1,15,TRBV7-9,TRBJ1-6,CASSTTGLYNSPLHF
TRBD1,13,TRBV9,TRBJ2-3,CASSATGPDTQYF
-,19,TRBV7-2,TRBJ2-7,CASSLKSVAGTQSTYEQYF
-,14,TRBV2,TRBJ2-7,CASNPTGASYEQYF
-,12,TRBV27,TRBJ2-7,CASRLLSGEQYF
-,14,TRBV19,TRBJ2-5,CASSPNYGGETQYF
TRBD1,14,TRBV20-1,TRBJ1-1,CSASGPGGNTEAFF
TRBD1,16,TRBV10-3,TRBJ2-7,CAISETDRVRDYEQYF
-,13,TRBV7-9,TRBJ1-6,CASSSLADSPLHF
-,15,TRBV18,TRBJ2-7,CASSPELVGLDEQYF
-,15,TRBV2,TRBJ1-5,CASSESGVSNQPQHF
-,14,TRBV4-1,TRBJ1-1,CASSQDQRLTEAFF
-,14,TRBV7-9,TRBJ2-2,CASSLVYEGGELFF
-,17,TRBV7-3,TRBJ2-1,CASSLVGVGPPYNEQFF
-,16,TRBV19,TRBJ1-5,CASSIRLGASNQPQHF
-,13,TRBV19,TRBJ1-2,CASSLSGDYGYTF
TRBD2,14,TRBV7-3,TRBJ2-5,CASSLSGGRETQYF
-,15,TRBV7-9,TRBJ2-3,CASSFPTRPADTQYF
-,14,TRBV25-1,TRBJ1-4,CASSEVGRNEKLFF
TRBD1,15,TRBV28,TRBJ1-5,CASRGDREKNQPQHF
-,15,TRBV4-3,TRBJ2-7,CASSQDLDGSYEQYF
TRBD1,16,TRBV7-6,TRBJ2-7,CASSLVLTGSTYEQYF
-,15,TRBV13,TRBJ1-2,CASSSRRPRDYGYTF
-,14,TRBV19,TRBJ2-7,CASSIERANGEQYF
-,14,TRBV4-1,TRBJ2-4,CASSQAWQGYIQYF
TRBD1,14,TRBV7-2,TRBJ1-6,CASSGTVLSSPLHF
TRBD2,17,TRBV3-1/TRBV3-2,TRBJ2-1,CASSQAPRLAGQNEQFF
TRBD1,15,TRBV7-2,TRBJ1-2,CASSAQGLGTDGYTF
TRBD1,14,TRBV5-6,TRBJ1-2,CASSFQRTGGGYTF
-,14,TRBV5-6,TRBJ1-2,CASTIGGRGEGYTF
-,15,TRBV10-3,TRBJ1-6,CAISPGPGASSPLHF
-,14,TRBV18,TRBJ1-5,CASSPRGDNQPQHF
TRBD1,15,TRBV30,TRBJ1-1,CAWSVFDRGLPEAFF
-,14,TRBV5-5,TRBJ2-7,CASSLGDLDYEQYF
TRBD2,21,TRBV4-1,TRBJ2-3,CASSQEERSPGLAGGQDTQYF
TRBD1,13,TRBV30,TRBJ1-6,CAWRDRGYSPLHF
-,15,TRBV5-1,TRBJ2-1,CASRPLAGPYNEQFF
TRBD1,13,TRBV29-1,TRBJ2-1,CSSRQGASTEQFF
TRBD1,16,TRBV6-5,TRBJ2-7,CASSYRDRGGSYEQYF
-,15,TRBV4-1,TRBJ1-2,CASSQVATGEDGYTF
-,13,TRBV6-5,TRBJ2-5,CASRLPSVETQYF
TRBD1,13,TRBV19,TRBJ1-2,CASGDRPNYGYTF